Listed here are 26 T cell receptor beta chains from one sample, sequenced in a study of shared clonotypes between healthy human individuals. The assay was immunoSEQ multiplex PCR, and TCRdb's table has in-frame clones only and misses some. Here the sample spans about 2.3 million clones, 93% being singletons. The sample consisted of naive CD4+ T cells from PBMCs. Subset indicated: CD45RA+ positively selected. These receptors all come from a man between 18 and 35 years old in good health. Some clones in this sample may be carry-over from other donors' samples.

The CDR3 loop is CASSPRPGTRSGNTIYF. The CDR3 DNA follows: TGTGCCAGCAGCCCGCGACCCGGGACTCGCTCTGGAAACACCATATATTTT. The V gene is TRBV7-6, the J gene TRBJ1-3, with D possibly TRBD1 on 5 matching bases. There are 17 residues in the CDR3. Germline lookup yields CDR1 SGHVS and CDR2 FNYEAQ. Trimming cost V 5 bases and J 0 bases, with 17 bases left between them.

The chain employs TRBV9 and TRBJ2-1; D is undetermined. Germline assignment: CDR1 SGDLS and CDR2 YYNGEE. Trimming pared 0 bases from V and 5 bases from J, leaving 12 bases between. This CDR3 is built from 15 residues. Here the CDR3 DNA reads TGTGCCAGCAGCGTAGCTGCCAGGCAGCACAATGAGCAGTTCTTC. It yields the protein CASSVAARQHNEQFF.

The V call is TRBV5-4, the J call TRBJ1-2; 10 positions agree with TRBD1. V shed 6 bases and J 7 bases; nucleotides not matched to a gene: 6. Germline-derived CDR1 and CDR2 are SGHNT and YYREEE (reference sequence). The CDR3 has 13 residues. In nucleotides, the CDR3 is TGTGCCAGCAAGACGACAGGGGGCGGTGGCTACACCTTC. It specifies CASKTTGGGGYTF.

V is TRBV30 and J is TRBJ2-1; 11 bases agree with TRBD1. The length of the CDR3 is 16 residues. The germline V gene encodes CDR1 GTSNPN and CDR2 SVGIG (reference sequence). V shed 3 bases and J 3 bases; nucleotides not matched to a gene: 7. The CDR3 loop reads CAWSADRGQIYNEQFF. The CDR3 nucleotides read TGTGCCTGGAGCGCGGACAGGGGGCAAATCTACAATGAGCAGTTCTTC.

This clone was counted once. The CDR3 sequence is CASSRRDMNSTEAFF. Here the CDR3 DNA reads TGCGCCAGCAGTCGCCGGGATATGAACTCCACTGAAGCTTTCTTT. The V and J genes are TRBV23-1 and TRBJ1-1; D gene uncertain. TRBV23-1 is an ORF; its function is uncertain. V gave up 4 bases and J gave up 4 bases, with 16 bases separating them. The CDR3 is made up of 15 amino acids.

This clone was seen once. The V and J genes are TRBV19 and TRBJ2-6; D gene uncertain. The CDR3 has 16 amino acids. V lost 11 bases, J lost 1 base, and 18 bases lay in between. Germline lookup yields CDR1 LNHDA and CDR2 SQIVND (reference sequence). The CDR3 region is CASNPDQTSGANVLTF. In DNA form, the CDR3 reads TGTGCCTCGAATCCAGACCAAACATCTGGGGCCAACGTCCTGACTTTC.

The table lists this clone with a few counts. The V and J genes are TRBV2 and TRBJ1-2; D call uncertain. Trimming cost V 7 bases and J 7 bases, with 16 bases left between them. The CDR3 is 13 amino acids. Germline V lookup: CDR1 SNHLY, CDR2 FYNNEI. The CDR3 loop reads CASISEGSGGYTF. CDR3 sequence (DNA): TGTGCCAGCATTTCCGAAGGCTCGGGTGGCTACACCTTC.

J is TRBJ2-5 and V is TRBV2; the D is unclear. The J call could be wrong; TRBJ2-7 is a better fit for the DNA end. The CDR3 sequence is 11 residues long. Germline lookup yields CDR1 SNHLY and CDR2 FYNNEI. CDR3 sequence (DNA): TGTGCCAGCAGTGACCCCTACGAGCAGTACTTC. Its protein is CASSDPYEQYF.

The J gene is TRBJ2-1, the V gene TRBV27, with TRBD2 as a possible D gene (6 bases). Germline CDR1 is MNHEY and CDR2 is SMNVEV (reference sequence). The CDR3 runs 15 residues. Between the trimmed V and J ends, which lost 2 bases and 4 bases, there was a span of 12 bases. The DNA for the CDR3 is TGTGCCAGCAGTTTAACCGGGGGACGATACAATGAGCAGTTCTTC. Protein sequence: CASSLTGGRYNEQFF.

Regarding this clone: The same CDR3 is also encoded by other DNA sequences in this sample. This chain links TRBV5-1 with TRBJ2-7; TRBD1 agrees at 9 bases. J lost 3 bases, V lost 3 bases, and 13 bases had no gene match. Germline CDR1 reads SGHRS; CDR2 reads YFSETQ. The CDR3 runs 17 residues. The CDR3 sequence: CASSSAPNRGRNYEQYF. The CDR3 DNA is TGCGCCAGCAGCTCAGCCCCCAACAGGGGGCGGAACTACGAGCAGTACTTC.

The genes are TRBV28 and TRBJ2-4, with D perhaps assigned TRBD1 or TRBD2 (6 bases each). The CDR3 consists of 15 residues. Germline V gene lookup returns CDR1 MDHEN and CDR2 SYDVKM. V was cut by 6 bases and J by 2 bases, with 14 bases left in between. CDR3 amino acids: CASSLRRGPKNIQYF. CDR3 coding DNA: TGTGCCAGCAGCCTTCGTCGGGGGCCCAAAAACATTCAGTACTTC.

The rearrangement uses TRBV5-6 and TRBJ2-3, with D perhaps TRBD1 (5 bases). Germline-derived CDR1 and CDR2 are SGHDT and YYEEEE. This CDR3 is 16 amino acids long. V was shortened by 2 bases and J by 1 base, with 14 bases between the two germline ends. The CDR3 nucleotides are TGTGCCAGCAGCTTTCGGACAATAATAGGCACAGATACGCAGTATTTT. Translated, it gives CASSFRTIIGTDTQYF.

As for this clone: Additional DNA sequences in this sample encode the identical CDR3. This chain joins TRBV5-1 and TRBJ1-1, with D uncertain. The ends were cut back, 4 bases at V and 4 bases at J, with 14 bases in the middle. The CDR3 loop spans 14 amino acids. The V gene's germline CDR1 is SGHRS and CDR2 YFSETQ. CDR3 loop: CASSLGRAGTEAFF. DNA of the CDR3: TGCGCCAGCAGCCTGGGCCGGGCTGGCACTGAAGCTTTCTTT.

This chain links TRBV5-1 with TRBJ1-1; perhaps TRBD1 as D (5 bases). V gave up 4 bases and J gave up 4 bases, with 20 bases separating them. The length of the CDR3 is 16 residues. Per germline, CDR1 SGHRS and CDR2 YFSETQ. The CDR3 coding sequence is TGCGCCAGCAGCCAGAAAGGGACTTCGGGGGGCACTGAAGCTTTCTTT. Its protein product is CASSQKGTSGGTEAFF. Full variable domain (missing parts from reference TRBV5-1 and TRBJ1-1): KAGVTQTPRYLIKTRGQQVTLSCSPISGHRSVSWYQQTPGQGLQFLFEYFSETQRNKGNFPGRFSGRQFSNSRSEMNVSTLELGDSALYLCASSQKGTSGGTEAFFGQGTRLTVV.

V is TRBV2 and J is TRBJ2-5; TRBD2 matches at 14 bases. CDR1 is SNHLY and CDR2 is FYNNEI in the germline V gene. The CDR3 runs to 18 residues. V lost 6 bases and J lost 4; bases outside the gene matches: 13. The CDR3 sequence is CASRQPPGLAGAGETQYF. The CDR3 bases are TGTGCCAGCAGGCAGCCCCCGGGACTAGCGGGAGCGGGAGAGACCCAGTACTTC.

J is TRBJ2-7 and V is TRBV27, with D perhaps TRBD1 or TRBD2 (5 bases each). CDR1 MNHEY and CDR2 SMNVEV come from the germline V gene (reference sequence). V was shortened by 6 bases and J by 2 bases, with 14 bases between the two germline ends. CDR3 length equals 14 residues. The CDR3 nucleotides are TGTGCCAGCAGCCGGTACGGGACCACCTACGAGCAGTACTTC. This sequence encodes CASSRYGTTYEQYF.

The chain is built from TRBV10-3 and TRBJ1-1, with D uncertain. The CDR3 spans 13 residues. Germline V gives CDR1 ENHRY, CDR2 SYGVKD. V lost 3 bases and J 1 base, leaving 6 bases between the germline ends. The DNA of the CDR3 is TGTGCCATCAGTGAAAGGTGGAACACTGAAGCTTTCTTT. Protein product: CAISERWNTEAFF.

V and J are TRBV7-9 and TRBJ2-1; 13 nucleotides line up with TRBD2. CDR3 size: 18 residues. Per germline, CDR1 SEHNR and CDR2 FQNEAQ (reference sequence). V lost 5 bases to trimming and J lost 1 base; unmatched junction nucleotides: 8. DNA of the CDR3: TGTGCCAGCAGCCCTACTAGCGGGAGGGCCTCGTCCTACAATGAGCAGTTCTTC. Translated, it gives CASSPTSGRASSYNEQFF.

The rearrangement joins TRBV6-7 to TRBJ1-1; possible D gene TRBD1, 6 bases. TRBV6-7 is treated as an ORF (open reading frame) with a function not yet certain. The CDR3 sequence is 11 residues long. The ends were cut back, 10 bases at V and 4 bases at J, with 10 bases in the middle. The DNA of the CDR3 is TGTGCCAACTCCAGGGGCACTGAAGCTTTCTTT. Its translation is CANSRGTEAFF.

As regards this clone: Other DNA sequences in this sample translate to the same CDR3. The V call is TRBV28, the J call TRBJ2-5, with D possibly matching TRBD1 (5 bases). Germline CDR1 is MDHEN and CDR2 is SYDVKM. V lost 6 bases to trimming and J lost 4 bases, with 15 bases between them. This CDR3 is built from 14 residues. The CDR3: CASSLQGTGETQYF. The CDR3 DNA reads TGTGCCAGCAGCTTGCAGGGTACGGGAGAGACCCAGTACTTC. The entire variable domain, with the rest obtained from reference TRBV28 and TRBJ2-5, is as follows: DVKVTQSSRYLVKRTGEKVFLECVQDMDHENMFWYRQDPGLGLRLIYFSYDVKMKEKGDIPEGYSVSREKKERFSLILESASTNQTSMYLCASSLQGTGETQYFGPGTRLLVL.

This clone was observed a handful of times. This chain joins TRBV28 and TRBJ2-7; a possible D gene is TRBD1 (5 bases). V lost 4 bases to trimming and J lost 1 base, with 11 bases between them. The CDR3 consists of 14 residues. Germline-derived CDR1 and CDR2 are MDHEN and SYDVKM. CDR3 sequence reads: CASSSTVSSYEQYF. CDR3 coding DNA: TGTGCCAGCAGTTCGACAGTCTCATCCTACGAGCAGTACTTC.

The V gene is TRBV2, the J gene TRBJ2-1; D may be TRBD2 (5 bases). Trimming left V 0 bases short and J 10 bases short, with 7 bases between. The CDR3 has 12 residues. Per the germline V gene, CDR1 is SNHLY and CDR2 is FYNNEI. This chain's CDR3 is CASSEASGEQFF. In DNA form, the CDR3 reads TGTGCCAGCAGTGAAGCATCGGGGGAGCAGTTCTTC.

As concerns this clone: Other DNA sequences in the sample encode the same CDR3. This chain links TRBV18 with TRBJ2-7, with TRBD1 identical over 7 bases. Germline CDR1 is KGHSH and CDR2 is LQKENI. The CDR3 runs 15 residues. With 3 bases clipped from V and 3 bases from J, the junction kept 8 bases outside the gene matches. The CDR3 is CASSPLPGQVYEQYF. CDR3 nucleotide sequence: TGTGCCAGCTCACCTTTGCCCGGACAGGTCTACGAGCAGTACTTC.

This clone was counted a single time. This rearrangement joins TRBV27 to TRBJ1-1, with D maybe TRBD1 (5 bases). This CDR3 spans 13 amino acids. The V end was cut by 8 bases, the J end by 4 bases, with 14 bases between. Germline CDR1 is MNHEY and CDR2 is SMNVEV (reference sequence). In DNA, the CDR3 is TGTGCCAGCGTAAAAATGGGGGGCACTGAAGCTTTCTTT. Translation gives CASVKMGGTEAFF.

The gene calls are TRBV28 and TRBJ1-2, with D possibly TRBD1 on 6 matching bases. Trimming took off 6 bases at V and 8 bases at J, with 25 bases between the two ends. From germline, CDR1 is MDHEN and CDR2 SYDVKM. The CDR3 totals 16 residues. CDR3 nucleotides: TGTGCCAGCAGATACCCGTCCCGTGAACTCCAGGGGGGCTACACCTTC. Amino acid sequence: CASRYPSRELQGGYTF.

This sequence joins TRBV7-9 and TRBJ2-2; 8 bases are shared with TRBD2. The CDR3 is 17 residues long. Germline values: CDR1 SEHNR, CDR2 FQNEAQ (reference sequence). Trimming removed 5 bases from V and 1 base from J; junction bases left unmatched: 9. The CDR3 nucleotides read TGTGCCAGCAGCACACCTCCGGGACTAGTGAACACCGGGGAGCTGTTTTTT. Residues: CASSTPPGLVNTGELFF. The complete variable domain, with remaining parts taken from reference TRBV7-9 and TRBJ2-2, reads DTGVSQNPRHKITKRGQNVTFRCDPISEHNRLYWYRQTLGQGPEFLTYFQNEAQLEKSRLLSDRFSAERPKGSFSTLEIQRTEQGDSAMYLCASSTPPGLVNTGELFFGEGSRLTVL.